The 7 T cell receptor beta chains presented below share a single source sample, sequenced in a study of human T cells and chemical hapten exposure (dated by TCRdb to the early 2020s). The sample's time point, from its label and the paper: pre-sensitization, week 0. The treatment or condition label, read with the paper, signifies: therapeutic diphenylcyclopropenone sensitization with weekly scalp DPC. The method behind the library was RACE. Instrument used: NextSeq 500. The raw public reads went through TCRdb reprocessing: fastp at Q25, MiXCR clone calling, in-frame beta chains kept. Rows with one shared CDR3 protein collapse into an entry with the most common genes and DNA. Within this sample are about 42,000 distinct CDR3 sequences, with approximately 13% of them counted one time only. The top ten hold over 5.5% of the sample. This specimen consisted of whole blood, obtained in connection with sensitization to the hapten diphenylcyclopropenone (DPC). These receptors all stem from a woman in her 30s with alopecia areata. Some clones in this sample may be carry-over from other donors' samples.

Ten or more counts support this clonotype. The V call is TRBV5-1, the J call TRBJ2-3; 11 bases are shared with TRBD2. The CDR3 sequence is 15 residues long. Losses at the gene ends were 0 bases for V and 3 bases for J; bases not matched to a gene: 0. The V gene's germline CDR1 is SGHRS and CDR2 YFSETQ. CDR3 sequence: CASSLASGGTDTQYF. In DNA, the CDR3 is TGCGCCAGCAGCTTGGCTAGCGGGGGGACAGATACGCAGTATTTT.

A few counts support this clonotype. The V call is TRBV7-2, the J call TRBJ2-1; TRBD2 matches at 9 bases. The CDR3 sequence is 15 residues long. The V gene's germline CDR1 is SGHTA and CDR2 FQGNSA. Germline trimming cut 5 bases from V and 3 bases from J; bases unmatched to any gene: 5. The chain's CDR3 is CASSLTSGDYNEQFF. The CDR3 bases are TGTGCCAGCAGCCTGACTAGCGGCGACTACAATGAGCAGTTCTTC.

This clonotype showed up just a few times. CDR3 coding DNA: TGTGCCAGCAGCCAAGAGCACTCCCTCCAAGAGACCCAGTACTTC. It yields the protein CASSQEHSLQETQYF. J is TRBJ2-5 and V is TRBV14; D remains ambiguous. Germline CDR1 reads SGHDN; CDR2 reads FVKESK. The V end was cut by 0 bases, the J end by 1 base, with 9 bases between. The CDR3 is made up of 15 amino acids.

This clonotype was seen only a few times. The CDR3, as DNA: TGCGCCAGCAGCCAAGAGGGGACAGGAGGCACAGATACGCAGTATTTT. Its translation is CASSQEGTGGTDTQYF. The rearrangement joins TRBV4-3 to TRBJ2-3, with 8 bases that match TRBD1. This CDR3 is built from 16 residues. The V gene's germline CDR1 is LGHNA and CDR2 YSLEER. Trimming took 0 bases from V and 1 from J; bases not matched to a gene: 3.

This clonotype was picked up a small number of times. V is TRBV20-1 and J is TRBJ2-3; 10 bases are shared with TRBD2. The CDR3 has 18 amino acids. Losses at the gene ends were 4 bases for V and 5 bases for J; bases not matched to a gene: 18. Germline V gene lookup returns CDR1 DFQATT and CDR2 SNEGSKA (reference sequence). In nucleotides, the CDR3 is TGCAGTGCTAACCCCCTCGGCGCCAGCGGGAGGGCCAGAGATACGCAGTATTTT. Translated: CSANPLGASGRARDTQYF.

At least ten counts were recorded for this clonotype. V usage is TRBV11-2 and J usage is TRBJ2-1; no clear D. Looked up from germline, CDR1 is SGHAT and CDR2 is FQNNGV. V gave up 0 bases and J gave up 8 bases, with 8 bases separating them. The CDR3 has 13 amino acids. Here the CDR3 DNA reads TGTGCCAGCAGCTTAGAACCTGAAGATGAGCAGTTCTTC. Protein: CASSLEPEDEQFF.

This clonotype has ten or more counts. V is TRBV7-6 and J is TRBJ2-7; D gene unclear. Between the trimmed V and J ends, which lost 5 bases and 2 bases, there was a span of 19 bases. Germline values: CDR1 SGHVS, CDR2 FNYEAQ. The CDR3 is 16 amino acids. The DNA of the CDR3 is TGTGCCAGCAGCCCTGTGGGCTCCCACGTTCCCTACGAGCAGTACTTC. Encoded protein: CASSPVGSHVPYEQYF. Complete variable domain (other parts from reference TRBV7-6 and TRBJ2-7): GAGVSQSPRYKVTKRGQDVALRCDPISGHVSLYWYRQALGQGPEFLTYFNYEAQQDKSGLPNDRFSAERPEGSISTLTIQRTEQRDSAMYRCASSPVGSHVPYEQYFGPGTRLTVT.